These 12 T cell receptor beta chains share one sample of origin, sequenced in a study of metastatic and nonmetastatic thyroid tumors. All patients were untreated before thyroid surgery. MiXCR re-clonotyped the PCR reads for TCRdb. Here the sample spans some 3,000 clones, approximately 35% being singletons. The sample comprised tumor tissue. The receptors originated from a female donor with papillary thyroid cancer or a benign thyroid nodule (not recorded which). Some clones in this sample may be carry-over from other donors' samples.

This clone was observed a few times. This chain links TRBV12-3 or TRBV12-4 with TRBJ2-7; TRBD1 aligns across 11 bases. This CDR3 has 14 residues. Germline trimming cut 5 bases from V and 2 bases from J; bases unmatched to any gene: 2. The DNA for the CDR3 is TGTGCCAGCAGTACGGGACAGGGGGCCTACGAGCAGTACTTC. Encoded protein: CASSTGQGAYEQYF.

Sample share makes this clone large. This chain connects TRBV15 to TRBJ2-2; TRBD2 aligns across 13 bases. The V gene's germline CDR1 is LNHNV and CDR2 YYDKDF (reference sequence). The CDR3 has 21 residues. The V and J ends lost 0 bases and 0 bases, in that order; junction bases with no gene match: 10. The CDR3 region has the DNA TGTGCCACCAGCAGAGAAAGGACTAGCGGGAGTGAGGTAGCGAACACCGGGGAGCTGTTTTTT. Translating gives CATSRERTSGSEVANTGELFF. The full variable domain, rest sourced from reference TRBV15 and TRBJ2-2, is DAMVIQNPRYQVTQFGKPVTLSCSQTLNHNVMYWYQQKSSQAPKLLFHYYDKDFNNEADTPDNFQSRRPNTSFCFLDIRSPGLGDTAMYLCATSRERTSGSEVANTGELFFGEGSRLTVL.

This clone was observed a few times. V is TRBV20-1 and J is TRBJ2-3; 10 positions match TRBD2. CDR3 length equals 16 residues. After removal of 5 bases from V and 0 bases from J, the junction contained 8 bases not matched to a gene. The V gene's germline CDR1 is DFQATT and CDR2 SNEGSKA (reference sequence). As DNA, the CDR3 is TGCAGTGCTCAGCGGACTAGCGGTTATAGCACAGATACGCAGTATTTT. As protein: CSAQRTSGYSTDTQYF.

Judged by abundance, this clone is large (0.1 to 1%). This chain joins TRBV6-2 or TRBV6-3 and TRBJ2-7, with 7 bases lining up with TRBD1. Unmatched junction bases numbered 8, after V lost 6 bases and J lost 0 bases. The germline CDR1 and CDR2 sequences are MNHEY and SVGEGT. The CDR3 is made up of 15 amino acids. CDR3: CASRFTTGSSYEQYF. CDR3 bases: TGTGCCAGCAGATTCACGACAGGGAGCTCCTACGAGCAGTACTTC.

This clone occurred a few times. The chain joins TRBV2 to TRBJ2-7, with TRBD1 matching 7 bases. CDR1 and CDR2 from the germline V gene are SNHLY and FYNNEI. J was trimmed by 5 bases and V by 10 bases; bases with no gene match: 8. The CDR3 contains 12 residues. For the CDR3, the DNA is TGTGCCACTTCTTCCGGGACAGACGAGCAGTACTTC. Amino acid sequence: CATSSGTDEQYF.

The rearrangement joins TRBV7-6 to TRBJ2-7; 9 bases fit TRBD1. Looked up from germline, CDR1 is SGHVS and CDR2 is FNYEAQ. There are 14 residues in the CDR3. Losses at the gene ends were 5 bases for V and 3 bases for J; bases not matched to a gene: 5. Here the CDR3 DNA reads TGTGCCAGCAGCAGTGGGACAGGGTTCTACGAGCAGTACTTC. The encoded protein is CASSSGTGFYEQYF.

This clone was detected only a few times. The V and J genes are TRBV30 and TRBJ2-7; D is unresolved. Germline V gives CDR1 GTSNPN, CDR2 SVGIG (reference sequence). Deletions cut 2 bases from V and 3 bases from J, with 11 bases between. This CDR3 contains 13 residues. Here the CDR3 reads CAWSLGSDYEQYF. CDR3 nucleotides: TGTGCCTGGAGTCTTGGATCTGACTACGAGCAGTACTTC.

The CDR3 spells CASSLFEGKAFF. The CDR3 DNA reads as TGTGCCAGCAGCTTGTTCGAAGGGAAAGCTTTCTTT. The V gene is TRBV11-2, the J gene TRBJ1-1, with D unresolved. This CDR3 has 12 amino acids. Per germline, CDR1 SGHAT and CDR2 FQNNGV. Trimming cost V 3 bases and J 9 bases, with 11 bases left between them. Together with reference TRBV11-2 and TRBJ1-1, the CDR3 gives the full variable domain: EAGVAQSPRYKIIEKRQSVAFWCNPISGHATLYWYQQILGQGPKLLIQFQNNGVVDDSQLPKDRFSAERLKGVDSTLKIQPAKLEDSAVYLCASSLFEGKAFFGQGTRLTVV.

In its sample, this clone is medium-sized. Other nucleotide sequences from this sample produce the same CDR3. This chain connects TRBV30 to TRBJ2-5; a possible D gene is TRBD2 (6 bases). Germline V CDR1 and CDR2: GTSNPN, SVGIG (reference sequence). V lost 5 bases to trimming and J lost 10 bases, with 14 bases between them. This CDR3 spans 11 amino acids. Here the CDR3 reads CAWEVGGNQYF. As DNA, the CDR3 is TGTGCCTGGGAGGTTGGAGGGAACCAGTACTTC.

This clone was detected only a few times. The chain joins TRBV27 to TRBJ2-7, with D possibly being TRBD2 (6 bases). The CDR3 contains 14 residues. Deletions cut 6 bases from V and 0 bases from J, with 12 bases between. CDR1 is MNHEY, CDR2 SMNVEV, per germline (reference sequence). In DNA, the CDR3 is TGTGCCAGCAGCCGAACTAGCCGCTCCTACGAGCAGTACTTC. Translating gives CASSRTSRSYEQYF.

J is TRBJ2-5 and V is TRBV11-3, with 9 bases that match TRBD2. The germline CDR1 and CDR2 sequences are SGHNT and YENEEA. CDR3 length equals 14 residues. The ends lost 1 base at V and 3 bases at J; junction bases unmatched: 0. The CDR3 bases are TGTGCCAGCAGCTTAGGCGGGAGGGAAGAGACCCAGTACTTC. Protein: CASSLGGREETQYF.

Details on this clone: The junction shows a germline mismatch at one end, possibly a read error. The chain's CDR3 is CARSDSLAGYEQYF. The CDR3 nucleotides read TGTGCCCGCAGCGACTCACTAGCGGGCTACGAGCAGTACTTC. V and J are TRBV7-9 and TRBJ2-7; 9 bases agree with TRBD2. The CDR3 runs to 14 residues. Germline-derived CDR1 and CDR2 are SEHNR and FQNEAQ (reference sequence).